The 19 T cell receptor beta chains listed next were all sequenced from one sample in a study of Ad26.COV2.S vaccination and SARS-CoV-2 variants. Sequencing was performed with immunoSEQ multiplex PCR; in TCRdb, only in-frame clones are kept and a portion is missing. This sample carries 350,000 to 500,000 clones, around 91% of them seen once, and the ten largest clones take approximately 4.5%. Treatment indicated: roughly 19 received Ad26.COV2.S at low or high dose, single or two shots; a few received placebo; per-sample allocation not given. Collection of samples fell on day 63 after the first vaccine or placebo injection. The sample consisted of peripheral blood, taken in a trial of Ad26.COV2.S vaccine versus placebo. The source of these receptors is a person between 18 and 65 years old who received the Ad26.COV2.S COVID-19 vaccine or a placebo.

This rearrangement joins TRBV2 to TRBJ2-1, with D tentatively TRBD2 (6 bases). Germline CDR1 and CDR2: SNHLY and FYNNEI. The CDR3 extends over 13 amino acids. Trimming took off 1 base at V and 11 bases at J, with 12 bases between the two ends. As DNA, the CDR3 is TGTGCCAGCAGTGAAGGGTCGGGAGACAAGCAGTTCTTC. Translated, it gives CASSEGSGDKQFF.

In DNA form, the CDR3 reads TGCAGTGCTAGTGCTGTGCTAAGTAAAGAGACCCAGTACTTC. It yields the protein CSASAVLSKETQYF. This chain connects TRBV20-1 to TRBJ2-5, with D unclear. CDR3 length: 14 amino acids. CDR1 and CDR2 (germline): DFQATT, SNEGSKA (reference sequence). The V end was cut by 3 bases, the J end by 3 bases, with 14 bases between.

The chain employs TRBV7-3 and TRBJ2-1, with 10 bases aligning to TRBD2. The V and J ends lost 5 bases and 5 bases, in that order; junction bases with no gene match: 9. CDR3 size: 16 residues. Germline V gene lookup returns CDR1 SGHTA and CDR2 FQGTGA. CDR3 nucleotides: TGTGCCAGCAGCCCGCGGACTAGCGGACTCGACAATGAGCAGTTCTTC. It codes for CASSPRTSGLDNEQFF. Complete variable domain (other parts from reference TRBV7-3 and TRBJ2-1): GAGVSQTPSNKVTEKGKYVELRCDPISGHTALYWYRQSLGQGPEFLIYFQGTGAADDSGLPNDRFFAVRPEGSVSTLKIQRTERGDSAVYLCASSPRTSGLDNEQFFGPGTRLTVL.

V is TRBV9 and J is TRBJ2-3, with D possibly TRBD2 on 5 matching bases. Between the trimmed V and J ends, which lost 4 bases and 0 bases, there was a span of 18 bases. The CDR3 spans 17 residues. The germline gives CDR1 SGDLS, CDR2 YYNGEE. CDR3 in DNA: TGTGCCAGCAGCTCTTCTAGGACTTTTGTGAGCACAGATACGCAGTATTTT. This gives the protein CASSSSRTFVSTDTQYF. Drawing the rest from reference TRBV9 and TRBJ2-3, the complete variable domain is DSGVTQTPKHLITATGQRVTLRCSPRSGDLSVYWYQQSLDQGLQFLIQYYNGEERAKGNILERFSAQQFPDLHSELNLSSLELGDSALYFCASSSSRTFVSTDTQYFGPGTRLTVL.

V is TRBV4-2 and J is TRBJ2-6; a possible D gene is TRBD1 (6 bases). This CDR3 is 17 amino acids long. V lost 2 bases, J lost 0 bases, and 11 bases lay in between. Germline V gene data show CDR1 as LGHNA and CDR2 as YNFKEQ. CDR3 sequence (DNA): TGTGCCAGCAGCCAATCCGGGACAAACTCTGGGGCCAACGTCCTGACTTTC. Protein: CASSQSGTNSGANVLTF.

The chain couples TRBV5-1 to TRBJ1-3; no definite D call. CDR1 is SGHRS, CDR2 YFSETQ, per germline. V lost 1 base, J lost 1 base, and 9 bases lay in between. This CDR3 region has 15 residues. The CDR3 DNA reads TGCGCCAGCAGCTTGTCCGGGGTATCTGGAAACACCATATATTTT. Amino acids: CASSLSGVSGNTIYF. The full variable domain, in which reference TRBV5-1 and TRBJ1-3 provide the parts outside the CDR3, is KAGVTQTPRYLIKTRGQQVTLSCSPISGHRSVSWYQQTPGQGLQFLFEYFSETQRNKGNFPGRFSGRQFSNSRSEMNVSTLELGDSALYLCASSLSGVSGNTIYFGEGSWLTVV.

V is TRBV12-3 or TRBV12-4 and J is TRBJ1-1; D is undetermined. V was clipped by 7 bases and J by 5 bases, with 11 bases between them. The CDR3 extends over 12 amino acids. The CDR3 is CASTFFLTEAFF. The CDR3 DNA reads as TGTGCCAGCACCTTTTTTTTGACTGAAGCTTTCTTT.

The chain carries TRBV18 and TRBJ2-5; D possibly corresponds to TRBD2 (5 bases). The CDR3 sequence is 12 residues long. V was trimmed by 4 bases and J by 4 bases, leaving 7 bases between them. CDR1 and CDR2 from the germline V gene are KGHSH and LQKENI. CDR3 in amino acids: CASSRGIETQYF. The CDR3 nucleotides read TGTGCCAGCTCACGAGGGATAGAGACCCAGTACTTC.

V is TRBV28 and J is TRBJ1-1, with TRBD1 matching 9 bases. The CDR3 runs to 15 residues. Germline CDR1 is MDHEN and CDR2 is SYDVKM. With 5 bases clipped from V and 5 bases from J, the junction kept 9 bases outside the gene matches. This chain's CDR3 is CASSSPRTGETEAFF. The DNA of the CDR3 is TGTGCCAGCAGTAGCCCGAGGACAGGGGAGACTGAAGCTTTCTTT.

This clone was counted once. V and J are TRBV28 and TRBJ2-5, with 10 bases identical to TRBD2. V lost 6 bases and J lost 5; bases outside the gene matches: 9. The CDR3 spans 15 residues. CDR1 and CDR2 (germline): MDHEN, SYDVKM. Written as DNA, the CDR3 is TGTGCCAGCAGGAGACAGCGGGAGGGTCGGGAGACCCAGTACTTC. Translated: CASRRQREGRETQYF.

The CDR3 DNA reads as TGTGCCAGCAGCGTAGCTACGACCGACTACAATGAGCAGTTCTTC. It codes for CASSVATTDYNEQFF. V gene TRBV9 combines with J gene TRBJ2-1, with D hard to call. Between the trimmed V and J ends, which lost 0 bases and 3 bases, there was a span of 10 bases. In germline, CDR1 is SGDLS, CDR2 YYNGEE. This CDR3 has 15 amino acids.

This clone has only one observation. The V and J genes are TRBV6-5 and TRBJ1-2, with a tentative D call TRBD1 (6 bases). The germline V gene has CDR1 MNHEY and CDR2 SVGAGI. The CDR3 runs to 13 residues. Trimming removed 5 bases from V and 6 bases from J, with 13 bases in between. CDR3 residues: CASSRTAGDGYTF. The CDR3 DNA is TGTGCCAGCAGTCGGACAGCAGGCGATGGCTACACCTTC.

The V and J genes are TRBV2 and TRBJ2-5, with TRBD1 as a possible D gene (5 bases). Between the trimmed V and J ends, which lost 4 bases and 4 bases, there was a span of 10 bases. Germline assignment: CDR1 SNHLY and CDR2 FYNNEI. CDR3 length equals 13 residues. The CDR3 is CASSGGRVETQYF. In nucleotides, the CDR3 is TGTGCCAGCAGTGGGGGCAGGGTAGAGACCCAGTACTTC.

V is TRBV5-4 and J is TRBJ1-2, with 9 bases aligning to TRBD1. Germline-derived CDR1 and CDR2 are SGHNT and YYREEE (reference sequence). The V and J ends lost 5 bases and 7 bases, in that order; junction bases with no gene match: 12. CDR3 length: 15 amino acids. CDR3 DNA: TGTGCCAGCAGATTTACAGGGGGCGCCCCGGGTGGCTACACCTTC. Amino acid sequence: CASRFTGGAPGGYTF.

The chain has TRBV27 and TRBJ2-7; D is possibly TRBD1 (7 bases). V was pared by 0 bases and J by 6 bases, with 15 bases between. Per germline, CDR1 MNHEY and CDR2 SMNVEV (reference sequence). The CDR3 has 15 amino acids. The CDR3 nucleotides read TGTGCCAGCAGTTTATCTGGTGACAGGGAGGCCGAGCAGTACTTC. Its translation is CASSLSGDREAEQYF.

This rearrangement joins TRBV9 to TRBJ2-1; 10 nucleotides line up with TRBD2. Germline V lookup: CDR1 SGDLS, CDR2 YYNGEE. The CDR3 is made up of 18 amino acids. V shed 0 bases, J shed 4 bases, and the junction held 10 bases outside the gene matches. The DNA for the CDR3 is TGTGCCAGCAGCGTAGGGCTAGCGGGAGCCCAGAGATACAATGAGCAGTTCTTC. Its protein is CASSVGLAGAQRYNEQFF.

V and J are TRBV27 and TRBJ1-2; TRBD1 might be the D (5 bases). The V end was cut by 5 bases, the J end by 0 bases, with 10 bases between. This CDR3 has 14 residues. The germline V gene encodes CDR1 MNHEY and CDR2 SMNVEV (reference sequence). The CDR3 is CASSEGRTNYGYTF. The CDR3, as DNA: TGTGCCAGCAGTGAGGGACGTACTAACTATGGCTACACCTTC.

There are a few counts of this clone. The chain couples TRBV6-2 or TRBV6-3 to TRBJ1-5; D may be TRBD1 (5 bases). This CDR3 has 15 residues. Germline loops: CDR1 MNHEY, CDR2 SVGEGT. Trimming cost V 3 bases and J 6 bases, with 15 bases left between them. The CDR3 reads CASSYAGHIGQPQHF. In DNA, the CDR3 is TGTGCCAGCAGTTATGCAGGACACATCGGTCAGCCCCAGCATTTT.

The CDR3 nucleotides are TGTGCCAGCAGTTTACGGCGGGAGGGCACGAAGGAGACCCAGTACTTC. It translates to CASSLRREGTKETQYF. This chain uses TRBV28 with TRBJ2-5; 9 positions agree with TRBD2. The V gene's germline CDR1 is MDHEN and CDR2 SYDVKM. This CDR3 contains 16 residues. V lost 2 bases to trimming and J lost 5 bases; unmatched junction nucleotides: 9. The variable domain in full, completed from reference TRBV28 and TRBJ2-5, reads DVKVTQSSRYLVKRTGEKVFLECVQDMDHENMFWYRQDPGLGLRLIYFSYDVKMKEKGDIPEGYSVSREKKERFSLILESASTNQTSMYLCASSLRREGTKETQYFGPGTRLLVL.